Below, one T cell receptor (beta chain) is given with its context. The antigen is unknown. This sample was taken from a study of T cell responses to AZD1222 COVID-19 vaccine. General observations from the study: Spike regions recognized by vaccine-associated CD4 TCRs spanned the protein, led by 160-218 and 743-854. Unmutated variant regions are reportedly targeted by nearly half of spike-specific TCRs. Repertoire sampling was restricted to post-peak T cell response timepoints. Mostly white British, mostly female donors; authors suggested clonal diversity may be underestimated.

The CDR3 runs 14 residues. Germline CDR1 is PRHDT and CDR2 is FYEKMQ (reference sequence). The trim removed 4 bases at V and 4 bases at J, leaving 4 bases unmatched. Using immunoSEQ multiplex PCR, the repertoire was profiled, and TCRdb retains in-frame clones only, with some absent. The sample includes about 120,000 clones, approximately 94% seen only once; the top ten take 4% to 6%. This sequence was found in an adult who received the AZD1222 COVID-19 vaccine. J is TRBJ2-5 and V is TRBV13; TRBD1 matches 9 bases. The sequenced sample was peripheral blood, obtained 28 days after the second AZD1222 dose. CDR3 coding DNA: TGTGCCAGCAGCTCACCGGGACAGGGAGAGACCCAGTACTTC. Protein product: CASSSPGQGETQYF. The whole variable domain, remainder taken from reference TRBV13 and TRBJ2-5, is AAGVIQSPRHLIKEKRETATLKCYPIPRHDTVYWYQQGPGQDPQFLISFYEKMQSDKGSIPDRFSAQQFSDYHSELNMSSLELGDSALYFCASSSPGQGETQYFGPGTRLLVL.